This TCR beta chain comes out of a study of OX40 agonist ivuxolimab in advanced cancers. About the research overall: The patients received ivuxolimab by intravenous route every 2 weeks at 0.01 to 10 mg/kg. Study outcomes and limitations: Undetermined was the antigen specificity of the expanded peripheral T cells.

Measured with immunoSEQ multiplex PCR; TCRdb has only the in-frame clones, and not every one. The sample contains tens of thousands of clones, 92% of which appear only once. The length of the CDR3 is 9 residues. Concerning this clone itself: The target antigen is unknown.

The genes are TRBV12-1 and TRBJ2-7. TRBV12-1 is labeled a pseudogene. Here the sequenced sample was CD4+ or CD8+ T cells sorted from blood, taken in a trial of the OX40 agonist ivuxolimab. The sequence was collected from an adult with an advanced solid tumor such as melanoma, head and neck, liver or kidney cancer. Written as DNA, the CDR3 is TGTGCCAGACCCTACGAGCAGTACTTC. It specifies CARPYEQYF.